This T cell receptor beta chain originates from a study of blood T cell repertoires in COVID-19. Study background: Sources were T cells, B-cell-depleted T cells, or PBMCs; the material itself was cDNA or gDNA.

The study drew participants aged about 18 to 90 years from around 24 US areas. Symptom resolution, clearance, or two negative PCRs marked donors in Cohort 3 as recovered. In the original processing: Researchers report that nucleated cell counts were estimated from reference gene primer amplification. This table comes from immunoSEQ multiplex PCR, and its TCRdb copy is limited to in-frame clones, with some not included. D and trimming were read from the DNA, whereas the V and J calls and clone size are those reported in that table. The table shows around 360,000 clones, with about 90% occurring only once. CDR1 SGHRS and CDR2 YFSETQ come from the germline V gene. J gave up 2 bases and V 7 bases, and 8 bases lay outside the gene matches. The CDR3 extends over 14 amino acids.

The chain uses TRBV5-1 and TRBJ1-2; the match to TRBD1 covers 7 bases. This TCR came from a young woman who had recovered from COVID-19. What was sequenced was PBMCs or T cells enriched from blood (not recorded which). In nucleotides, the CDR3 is TGCGCCAGCGCCCAGGGGGGCCAAAACTATGGCTACACCTTC. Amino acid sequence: CASAQGGQNYGYTF.